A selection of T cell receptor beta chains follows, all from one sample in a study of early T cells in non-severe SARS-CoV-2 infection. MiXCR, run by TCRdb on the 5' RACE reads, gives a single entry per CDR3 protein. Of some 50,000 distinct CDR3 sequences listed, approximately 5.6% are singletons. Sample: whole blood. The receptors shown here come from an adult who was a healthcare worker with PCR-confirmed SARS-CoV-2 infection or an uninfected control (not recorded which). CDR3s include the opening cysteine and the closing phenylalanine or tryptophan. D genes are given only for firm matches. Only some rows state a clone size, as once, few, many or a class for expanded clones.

DNA: TGCGCCAGCAGCTTTTACAAGGGCGAGCAGTACTTC
CDR3: CASSFYKGEQYF
J: TRBJ2-7
size: few
V: TRBV5-1
D: NA

DNA: TGTGCCAGCAGCTTGGCCAGCGGCACAGATACGCAGTATTTT
CDR3: CASSLASGTDTQYF
J: TRBJ2-3
size: few
V: TRBV5-6
D: NA

DNA: TGTGCCATCGCCCCCGGAGATACGCAGTATTTT
CDR3: CAIAPGDTQYF
J: TRBJ2-3
size: many
V: TRBV6-4
D: NA

DNA: TGTGCCAGCAGTGAAGGTAAACTGAAGGCCATGAACACTGAAGCTTTCTTT
CDR3: CASSEGKLKAMNTEAFF
J: TRBJ1-1
size: few
V: TRBV2
D: NA

DNA: TGTGCCAGCAGCTTAGCAGGTCCCAGCTACTACGAGCAGTACTTC
CDR3: CASSLAGPSYYEQYF
J: TRBJ2-7
size: many
V: TRBV7-8
D: NA

DNA: TGCAGCGTTTCTGGACTTGGGGCCCTAGAGACCCAGTACTTC
CDR3: CSVSGLGALETQYF
J: TRBJ2-5
size: many
V: TRBV29-1
D: NA

DNA: TGCAGTGCTAGAGATAACAGCGGGAGTCGAGAGACCCAGTACTTC
CDR3: CSARDNSGSRETQYF
J: TRBJ2-5
size: many
V: TRBV20-1
D: TRBD2

DNA: TGTGCCATCAAAACCCCCGGGGAGGAGCAGTACTTC
CDR3: CAIKTPGEEQYF
J: TRBJ2-7
size: few
V: TRBV10-3
D: NA

DNA: TGTGCCAGCCCGACTAGCGGGAGAGGTTCCGGCGAGCAGTACTTC
CDR3: CASPTSGRGSGEQYF
J: TRBJ2-7
size: many
V: TRBV2
D: TRBD2

DNA: TGTGCCAGCAGCAAATGGGCGGGACTAGCGGGGGTTGGGGATACGCAGTATTTT
CDR3: CASSKWAGLAGVGDTQYF
J: TRBJ2-3
size: many
V: TRBV12-3/TRBV12-4
D: TRBD2

DNA: TGTGCCAGCAGCTCCACGTGGGCTGGGGCCAACGTCCTGACTTTC
CDR3: CASSSTWAGANVLTF
J: TRBJ2-6
size: NA
V: TRBV5-8
D: NA

DNA: TGTGCCAGCAGTCCCCGGACAGGCGACACAGATACGCAGTATTTT
CDR3: CASSPRTGDTDTQYF
J: TRBJ2-3
size: many
V: TRBV12-3/TRBV12-4
D: TRBD1

DNA: TGTGCCAGTAGTATCGCGACTGGGACAGATTACGAGCAGTACTTC
CDR3: CASSIATGTDYEQYF
J: TRBJ2-7
size: many
V: TRBV19
D: TRBD1

DNA: TGTGCCAGCAGTTACTCGACAGGGGTGGGCACTGAAGCTTTCTTT
CDR3: CASSYSTGVGTEAFF
J: TRBJ1-1
size: many
V: TRBV6-5
D: TRBD1

DNA: TGTGCCAGCAGCCTCCCGGGACCAAGCTCCTACGAGCAGTACTTC
CDR3: CASSLPGPSSYEQYF
J: TRBJ2-7
size: many
V: TRBV5-5
D: NA

DNA: TGTGCCAGCAGCCAAGATCAAACCGGGGAGCTGTTTTTT
CDR3: CASSQDQTGELFF
J: TRBJ2-2
size: many
V: TRBV14
D: NA

DNA: TGTGCCAGCAGCTCACCTCTGGGGGCGGGCACTGAAGCTTTCTTT
CDR3: CASSSPLGAGTEAFF
J: TRBJ1-1
size: few
V: TRBV5-4
D: NA

DNA: TGCAGTGCTACGGGCGGGGGGGCCATTAATAATGAGCAGTTCTTC
CDR3: CSATGGGAINNEQFF
J: TRBJ2-1
size: few
V: TRBV20-1
D: TRBD2

DNA: TGTGCCAGCAGCTTGGCCGACACCGGGGGCCGTGAAGCTTTCTTT
CDR3: CASSLADTGGREAFF
J: TRBJ1-1
size: many
V: TRBV5-4
D: NA

DNA: TGTGCCAGCTCATCGAAAGAGACCCAGTACTTC
CDR3: CASSSKETQYF
J: TRBJ2-5
size: NA
V: TRBV18
D: NA

DNA: TGCGCCAGCAGCGGGGGACAGGGGACCTCCCTGGTTGGCTACACCTTC
CDR3: CASSGGQGTSLVGYTF
J: TRBJ1-2
size: many
V: TRBV5-1
D: TRBD1

DNA: TGTGCCAGCAGTTCTCCGGCCGCTGAGCAGTTCTTC
CDR3: CASSSPAAEQFF
J: TRBJ2-1
size: many
V: TRBV6-5
D: NA

DNA: TGCAGTGCTGGGTCGGCTAGCGGATCCTCCTACGAGCAGTACTTC
CDR3: CSAGSASGSSYEQYF
J: TRBJ2-7
size: many
V: TRBV20-1
D: TRBD2

DNA: TGTGCCAGCAGCTCCGGACTAAGCACAGATACGCAGTATTTT
CDR3: CASSSGLSTDTQYF
J: TRBJ2-3
size: NA
V: TRBV7-2
D: NA

DNA: TGCGCCAGCAGCCTCCAGGACCCTGGTGGCTACACCTTC
CDR3: CASSLQDPGGYTF
J: TRBJ1-2
size: many
V: TRBV5-1
D: NA

DNA: TGTGCCATCATGTACGTCAATGAGCAGTTCTTC
CDR3: CAIMYVNEQFF
J: TRBJ2-1
size: few
V: TRBV10-3
D: NA

DNA: TGCAGTGCCAACAGACTAGCGGGCCCCGCAGATACGCAGTATTTT
CDR3: CSANRLAGPADTQYF
J: TRBJ2-3
size: many
V: TRBV20-1
D: TRBD2

DNA: TGTGCCAGCAGGCCGGGAGTCAGTACCTACGAGCAGTACTTC
CDR3: CASRPGVSTYEQYF
J: TRBJ2-7
size: few
V: TRBV7-2
D: NA

DNA: TGTGCCAGCAGTTTATACTCCTACAATGAGCAGTTCTTC
CDR3: CASSLYSYNEQFF
J: TRBJ2-1
size: NA
V: TRBV12-3/TRBV12-4
D: NA

DNA: TGCAGTGCTAGAGATTGGCAGCTACAAGAGACCCAGTACTTC
CDR3: CSARDWQLQETQYF
J: TRBJ2-5
size: many
V: TRBV20-1
D: NA

DNA: TGCAGCGTCCTACCTAGCGGGAGAGCAGATACGCAGTATTTT
CDR3: CSVLPSGRADTQYF
J: TRBJ2-3
size: many
V: TRBV29-1
D: TRBD2

DNA: TGCAGTGCTGTAATGGCCTTTGGAAAGGGCGATACGCAGTATTTT
CDR3: CSAVMAFGKGDTQYF
J: TRBJ2-3
size: few
V: TRBV20-1
D: NA

DNA: TGTGCCAGCAGTATCCGGACGAACACTGAAGCTTTCTTT
CDR3: CASSIRTNTEAFF
J: TRBJ1-1
size: NA
V: TRBV7-2
D: NA

DNA: TGCGCCAGCAGCTTGGAAGGGACAACTAATGGCTACACCTTC
CDR3: CASSLEGTTNGYTF
J: TRBJ1-2
size: many
V: TRBV5-1
D: NA

DNA: TGTGCCAGCAGCGGCCGCGCCTACGAGCAGTACTTC
CDR3: CASSGRAYEQYF
J: TRBJ2-7
size: many
V: TRBV14
D: NA

DNA: TGTGCCAGCAGCTTAGCTGCCGGAAACACCATATATTTT
CDR3: CASSLAAGNTIYF
J: TRBJ1-3
size: many
V: TRBV7-9
D: NA

DNA: TGTGCCAGCAGGCCGGGGGAGCTTCTCCACAATGAGCAGTTCTTC
CDR3: CASRPGELLHNEQFF
J: TRBJ2-1
size: NA
V: TRBV12-3/TRBV12-4
D: NA

DNA: TGCGCCAGCAGTGAGTCCCGAGGACAGGCTCGGGAGCTGTTTTTT
CDR3: CASSESRGQARELFF
J: TRBJ2-2
size: few
V: TRBV10-2
D: TRBD1

DNA: TGTGCCAGCGGCCCTACTAGATATGAGCAGTTCTTC
CDR3: CASGPTRYEQFF
J: TRBJ2-1
size: NA
V: TRBV21-1
D: NA

DNA: TGTGCCAGCAGCTTGTTCCCCAGCGGGAGACACAATGAGCAGTTCTTC
CDR3: CASSLFPSGRHNEQFF
J: TRBJ2-1
size: many
V: TRBV5-8
D: TRBD2

DNA: TGCGCCAGCAGTGAGTCAGGACCCTACTCTGGAAACACCATATATTTT
CDR3: CASSESGPYSGNTIYF
J: TRBJ1-3
size: many
V: TRBV10-2
D: NA

DNA: TGTGCCAGCAGCTTAGTTCCTGTTTCAGGGGTCAGGGACTACGAGCAGTACTTC
CDR3: CASSLVPVSGVRDYEQYF
J: TRBJ2-7
size: NA
V: TRBV7-3
D: NA

DNA: TGTGCCAGCAGTGCGTACGGACCCGGGGAGCTGTTTTTT
CDR3: CASSAYGPGELFF
J: TRBJ2-2
size: NA
V: TRBV2
D: NA